The source of this T cell receptor (beta chain) is a study of shared clonotypes between healthy human individuals. In the authors' workflow: ImmunoSEQ gave junction-only sequences without quality scores, so filtering differed. The assay was immunoSEQ multiplex PCR, and TCRdb's table has in-frame clones only and misses some. V and J calls and clone size are given by that table; D and trimming were obtained from the DNA. The table lists around 1.4 million clones, approximately 98.5% of them singletons. V lost 3 bases to trimming and J lost 5 bases, with 7 bases between them. This CDR3 has 12 amino acids. From germline, CDR1 is LNHDA and CDR2 SQIVND (reference sequence).

What was sequenced was naive CD4+ T cells sorted from blood. The subset denotes: CD45RA+ positively selected. The TCR sequence derives from a young man in good health. The chain employs TRBV19 and TRBJ1-2; D gene uncertain. The CDR3 here is CASSMYKYGYTF. The CDR3 region has the DNA TGTGCCAGTAGTATGTACAAATATGGCTACACCTTC. Looking up the rest from reference TRBV19 and TRBJ1-2 gives the full variable domain: DGGITQSPKYLFRKEGQNVTLSCEQNLNHDAMYWYRQDPGQGLRLIYYSQIVNDFQKGDIAEGYSVSREKKESFPLTVTSAQKNPTAFYLCASSMYKYGYTFGSGTRLTVV.